Each of the 7 T cell receptor beta chains below was sequenced from the same sample in a study of T-cell reconstitution after alpha-beta-depleted transplantation in children. Researchers prepared the TCRbeta library using unique molecular identifiers, the study reports. TCRdb recomputed calls from the PCR reads with MiXCR, one row per CDR3 protein. The repertoire consists of about 350,000 distinct CDR3 sequences, with around 15% occurring once and the leading ten covering approximately 38%. This specimen consisted of PBMCs, mostly from graft donor cells, obtained 360 days after TCRalphabeta/CD19-depleted stem cell transplant. The receptors come from a male patient aged 2-10 years who had a stem cell transplant for acute lymphoblastic leukemia, so the T cells may come from the graft donor.

Written as DNA, the CDR3 is TGTGCCACCAGTGACTTATCTCTGAGGGCTTTCTTT. Protein: CATSDLSLRAFF. The rearrangement uses TRBV24-1 and TRBJ1-1, with unresolved D. The CDR3 runs to 12 residues. Germline CDR1 reads KGHDR; CDR2 reads SFDVKD. Trimming pared 4 bases from V and 11 bases from J, leaving 13 bases between.

In its sample, this clonotype was seen a few times. The gene calls are TRBV12-3 or TRBV12-4 and TRBJ2-1, with 13 bases fitting TRBD2. The CDR3 loop spans 16 amino acids. J lost 6 bases, V lost 7 bases, and 9 bases had no gene match. CDR3 DNA sequence: TGTGCCAGCAAAAGGACTAGCGGGAGTTTTGGCAATGAGCAGTTCTTC. Amino acid sequence: CASKRTSGSFGNEQFF.

The genes are TRBV27 and TRBJ2-7; 9 bases fit TRBD1. CDR1 is MNHEY, CDR2 SMNVEV, per germline (reference sequence). J lost 2 bases, V lost 6 bases, and 5 bases had no gene match. CDR3 length: 14 amino acids. CDR3 residues: CASRLTGGTYEQYF. The DNA of the CDR3 is TGTGCCAGCAGATTAACAGGGGGCACCTACGAGCAGTACTTC.

V and J are TRBV10-3 and TRBJ2-3, with 9 bases lining up with TRBD1. The germline V gene encodes CDR1 ENHRY and CDR2 SYGVKD. This CDR3 contains 15 residues. The V and J ends lost 6 bases and 2 bases, in that order; junction bases with no gene match: 6. CDR3 DNA sequence: TGTGCCATCAGCGCACAGGGGGCCCCCACAGATACGCAGTATTTT. This encodes CAISAQGAPTDTQYF.

This sequence joins TRBV12-3 or TRBV12-4 and TRBJ2-1; 9 bases agree with TRBD2. CDR3 length equals 15 residues. Losses at the gene ends were 3 bases for V and 9 bases for J; bases not matched to a gene: 9. CDR3 sequence (DNA): TGTGCCAGCAGTTTTGGGCTAGCGGGAAGGGGTGAGCAGTTCTTC. As protein: CASSFGLAGRGEQFF.

CDR3 coding DNA: TGTGCCAGCAGCCCCGAGGGATCTGCATCGCACACCGGGGAGCTGTTTTTT. Protein product: CASSPEGSASHTGELFF. V gene TRBV7-2 combines with J gene TRBJ2-2; D may be TRBD2 (5 bases). This CDR3 has 17 residues. V was clipped by 5 bases and J by 3 bases, with 19 bases between them. Germline values: CDR1 SGHTA, CDR2 FQGNSA. Supplemented by reference TRBV7-2 and TRBJ2-2, the full variable domain reads GAGVSQSPSNKVTEKGKDVELRCDPISGHTALYWYRQSLGQGLEFLIYFQGNSAPDKSGLPSDRFSAERTGGSVSTLTIQRTQQEDSAVYLCASSPEGSASHTGELFFGEGSRLTVL.

This rearrangement joins TRBV2 to TRBJ2-3, with D hard to call. Trimming cost V 4 bases and J 2 bases, with 13 bases left between them. The CDR3 sequence is 15 residues long. CDR1 is SNHLY and CDR2 is FYNNEI in the germline V gene. The CDR3 here is CASSVIQPYTDTQYF. The CDR3 DNA sequence: TGTGCCAGCAGTGTTATTCAGCCATACACAGATACGCAGTATTTT.